This T cell receptor (beta chain) was retrieved from a study of T cells in Graves' hyperthyroidism and ophthalmopathy. There were TCR beta CDR3 regions amplified from RNA transcripts. HTBI primers were used for first-round RT-PCR of the TCR CDR3. TCRdb reprocessed the multiplex PCR reads with MiXCR, giving one entry per CDR3 protein. The table has 600,000 to 650,000 distinct CDR3 sequences, under 20% seen once. The germline V gene encodes CDR1 SNHLY and CDR2 FYNNEI. The CDR3 has 14 amino acids. V lost 3 bases and J 1 base, leaving 9 bases between the germline ends. This chain links TRBV2 with TRBJ1-1; D ambiguous. The specimen was blood. This clonotype was obtained from a woman in her twenties or thirties with Graves' hyperthyroidism. The CDR3 is CASSEDLSNTEAFF. The CDR3 coding sequence is TGTGCCAGCAGTGAGGACCTCTCGAACACTGAAGCTTTCTTT.